The TCR beta chain under discussion was sequenced for a study of cytomegalovirus exposure and HLA in healthy donors. Whole-study findings and limits: A later examination showed that TCR association rates differed by HLA locus, with DRB1 most and HLA-C fewest. One cluster of highly shared sequence variants probably arose as a sequencing artifact. Listed as cytomegalovirus-associated were 150 to 200 TCR beta chains.

A remark on this clone: The antigen is not known.

V lost 5 bases, J lost 0 bases, and 10 bases lay in between. This CDR3 comprises 14 residues. The germline CDR1 and CDR2 sequences are MNHEY and SMNVEV (reference sequence). PCR used 60 Vbeta primers and 13 Jbeta primers. Profiled with immunoSEQ multiplex PCR; TCRdb holds only in-frame clones, not every one. The sample shows 75,000 to 90,000 clones, around 81% of them seen only once. The chain is built from TRBV27 and TRBJ2-5, with D unresolved. Sequenced material: PBMCs. The sequence came from a male donor in good health and CMV-seropositive. The CDR3 is CASSIKSYQETQYF. DNA for the CDR3: TGTGCCAGCAGTATAAAATCGTACCAAGAGACCCAGTACTTC.